The sequence of this T cell receptor beta chain was determined in a study of Graves' ophthalmopathy and Graves' hyperthyroidism. Study at large: Before any treatment, peripheral blood was taken at the initial diagnosis. Study-wide points: A roughly 81% specificity and about 88% sensitivity were achieved by a 13-signature model that separated ophthalmopathy from stable hyperthyroidism.

Lactation, pregnancy, uncontrolled infections and other autoimmune diseases were all grounds for excluding patients. PBMCs stemmed from over 8.5 ml of fresh peripheral blood. This clonotype was seen ten or more times. Its antigen is still unknown. V lost 2 bases and J 0 bases, leaving 8 bases between the germline ends. The CDR3 has 15 residues. The germline CDR1 and CDR2 sequences are SGHTA and FQGNSA. TCR beta CDR3 amplification used RNA transcripts. An opening RT-PCR round employed HTBI primers and preceded a second-round multiplex PCR. Using its own MiXCR run on the multiplex PCR reads, TCRdb lists one record per CDR3 protein. The sample includes about 400,000 distinct CDR3 sequences, about 18% of them seen just once.

The rearrangement uses TRBV7-2 and TRBJ1-5; no reliable D call. The sequenced sample was peripheral blood. This receptor was taken from a woman in her late teens or twenties with Graves' ophthalmopathy. Here the CDR3 reads CASSLKRVSNQPQHF. The CDR3 DNA reads as TGTGCCAGCAGCTTAAAAAGGGTTAGCAATCAGCCCCAGCATTTT.